The rows below give T cell receptor beta chains drawn from one sample of a study of shared clonotypes between healthy human individuals. TCRdb's copy holds only in-frame clones and misses some; the assay was immunoSEQ multiplex PCR. The data contain 2 million to 2.5 million clones, 92% of them singletons. The sample was naive CD4+ T cells from PBMCs. These receptors were taken from a man younger than 30 in good health. Some clones in this sample may be carry-over from other donors' samples. CDR3s include the opening cysteine and the closing phenylalanine or tryptophan. Fields, in order: D gene, V gene, J gene, clone size, CDR3 DNA, CDR3 protein. The D gene is left open where the match is weak. For some rows the clone size is stated as once, few or many, or as a class when expanded; others skip it.

>-|TRBV15|TRBJ2-7|-
TGTGCCACCAGCAGGGTAAGATCGGGGGAGCAGTACTTC
CATSRVRSGEQYF
>TRBD1|TRBV28|TRBJ1-5|-
TGTGCCAGCAGTTCCGGGACAGGGAAACAGCCCCAGCATTTT
CASSSGTGKQPQHF
>TRBD1|TRBV28|TRBJ2-2|-
TGTGCCAGCAGTTTCGGGGACAGAAGAACCGGGGAGCTGTTTTTT
CASSFGDRRTGELFF
>-|TRBV10-2|TRBJ2-7|-
TGCGCCAGCAGTGAGTCGATTCTAGCGTCCGTGTTTTACGAGCAGTACTTC
CASSESILASVFYEQYF
>-|TRBV29-1|TRBJ2-3|once
TGCAGCGTTGGAGTCGGCAGTATGTCAGATACGCAGTATTTT
CSVGVGSMSDTQYF
>-|TRBV10-3|TRBJ2-1|-
TGTGCCATCAGTGAGTCGTCTTCGCGTTACAATGAGCAGTTCTTC
CAISESSSRYNEQFF
>-|TRBV6-5|TRBJ1-2|-
TGTGCCAGCAGTCTGTCCGGGACAATGGGTGGCTACACCTTC
CASSLSGTMGGYTF
>TRBD2|TRBV7-9|TRBJ2-5|-
TGTGCCAGCAGCCCGGGACTAGCGGGAGTAGTAGAGACCCAGTACTTC
CASSPGLAGVVETQYF
>TRBD2|TRBV7-9|TRBJ2-3|-
TGTGCCAGCAGCCCCGGACTAGCGGGAGGGGCGGGGACGCAGTATTTT
CASSPGLAGGAGTQYF
>TRBD1|TRBV4-1|TRBJ1-5|-
TGCGCCAGCAGCCCAGGGGGGGGTGGCAATCAGCCCCAGCATTTT
CASSPGGGGNQPQHF
>-|TRBV28|TRBJ2-2|once
TGTGCCAGCAGTAGTATAACTAGTGGGACCTCCGGGGAGCTGTTTTTT
CASSSITSGTSGELFF
>TRBD1|TRBV18|TRBJ2-7|-
TGTGCCAGCTCACCGGGACAGGCCCTCTACGAGCAGTACTTC
CASSPGQALYEQYF
>-|TRBV5-1|TRBJ1-1|once
TGCGCCAGCAGCGGCCAGGGGTTAAACACTGAAGCTTTCTTT
CASSGQGLNTEAFF
>TRBD2|TRBV18|TRBJ2-7|-
TGTGCCAGCTCACCAGCGGGAGGACTCTCCTACGAGCAGTACTTC
CASSPAGGLSYEQYF
>-|TRBV2|TRBJ1-1|once
TGTGCCAGCAGTGTCCGGGGGGCTGAAGCTTTCTTT
CASSVRGAEAFF
>-|TRBV4-2|TRBJ1-1|-
TGTGCCAGCAGCCAAGGGGGCAGGAGCACTGAAGCTTTCTTT
CASSQGGRSTEAFF
>TRBD1|TRBV5-1|TRBJ2-7|-
TGCGCCAGCAGCCGGGCGGGACAGGGAGGATACGAGCAGTACTTC
CASSRAGQGGYEQYF
>-|TRBV11-2|TRBJ2-5|-
TGTGCCAGCAGCTTCACGGGTTCGGGGACCCAGTACTTC
CASSFTGSGTQYF
>-|TRBV2|TRBJ2-2|-
TGTGCCAGCAGTACTGGTCCGGTGGGGGAGCTGTTTTTT
CASSTGPVGELFF
>TRBD1|TRBV7-6|TRBJ2-3|-
TGTGCCAGCAGCACAAGACAGGGTTGGGATACGCAGTATTTT
CASSTRQGWDTQYF
>-|TRBV29-1|TRBJ1-4|-
TGCAGCGCCCGGGCCCTTGTGTCTGATGGGGGAGTTGAAAAACTGTTTTTT
CSARALVSDGGVEKLFF
>-|TRBV5-1|TRBJ1-1|-
TGCGCCAGCAGCGGGGCGGCCGTCACTGAAGCTTTCTTT
CASSGAAVTEAFF
>-|TRBV29-1|TRBJ2-4|-
TGCAGCGTTGTCGCTGGGGCCAAAAACATTCAGTACTTC
CSVVAGAKNIQYF
>-|TRBV7-9|TRBJ2-5|-
TGTGCCAGCAGCCCAAGAAGAGGCAGTGTCCAAGAGACCCAGTACTTC
CASSPRRGSVQETQYF
>-|TRBV28|TRBJ1-1|-
TGTGCCAGCCTGAAAAGCGGGGGGTGGAACACTGAAGCTTTCTTT
CASLKSGGWNTEAFF
>-|TRBV5-1|TRBJ2-1|-
TGCGCCAGCAGCTTGGTTGTCAGTTCTTCTGGGGATGAGCAGTTCTTC
CASSLVVSSSGDEQFF
>-|TRBV29-1|TRBJ1-1|-
TGCAGCGTTAACTACCTCGGGACTGAAGCTTTCTTT
CSVNYLGTEAFF
>-|TRBV7-3|TRBJ1-1|-
TGTGCCTGCGCACAGGGACTCAACACTGAAGCTTTCTTT
CACAQGLNTEAFF
>-|TRBV6-5|TRBJ2-7|-
TGTGCCAGCAGTTACGGCCAGTCCTACGAGCAGTACTTC
CASSYGQSYEQYF
>TRBD1|TRBV19|TRBJ2-5|-
TGTGCCAGTAGTCCAGGGGGTCGGGAGACCCAGTACTTC
CASSPGGRETQYF
>TRBD2|TRBV18|TRBJ2-3|-
TGTGCCAGCTCACCAACACTAGCGGGAGAGGGAGATACGCAGTATTTT
CASSPTLAGEGDTQYF
>-|TRBV4-1|TRBJ2-7|-
TGCGCCAGCAGCCTCCGGGACGGGACCTACGAGCAGTACTTC
CASSLRDGTYEQYF
>-|TRBV5-6|TRBJ1-6|-
TGTGCCAGCAGCTTGAGAGGAATCAATTCACCCCTCCACTTT
CASSLRGINSPLHF
>-|TRBV2|TRBJ1-2|few
TGTGCCAGCAGAAGGGTAGGGATGGGCTACACCTTC
CASRRVGMGYTF
>-|TRBV28|TRBJ2-7|-
TGTGCCAGCAGCCTACCCGGGACCGTCTCCTACGAGCAGTACTTC
CASSLPGTVSYEQYF
>-|TRBV11-2|TRBJ2-5|-
TGTGCCAGCAGCGATTGGGACGGACCTCAAGAGACCCAGTACTTC
CASSDWDGPQETQYF
>-|TRBV18|TRBJ2-3|-
TGTGCCAGCTCACCTCTCCCAGGGGTCGGGAGCACAGATACGCAGTATTTT
CASSPLPGVGSTDTQYF
>-|TRBV5-8|TRBJ2-7|-
TGTGCCAGCAGCTTGGGGTCTTGGCAGGTGGTTGGGCCTACCGGGCAGTACTTC
CASSLGSWQVVGPTGQYF
>-|TRBV2|TRBJ2-1|once
TGTGCCAGCCGATATGGAGGGGGAGACAATGAGCAGTTCTTC
CASRYGGGDNEQFF
>TRBD1|TRBV28|TRBJ1-1|-
TGTGCCACCGGGGGACAGGGGGCGGAGGGGGCTTTCTTT
CATGGQGAEGAFF
>-|TRBV30|TRBJ2-3|-
TGTGCCTGGAGTGTACTGTGGGGGGCGGGCAGCAGCACAGATACGCAGTATTTT
CAWSVLWGAGSSTDTQYF
>-|TRBV13|TRBJ1-1|few
TGTGCCAGCAGCTTAACGGGAGGGCGGACTGAAGCTTTCTTT
CASSLTGGRTEAFF
>TRBD2|TRBV28|TRBJ2-7|-
TGTGCCAGCGGACTGGGACTAGCGGGAGGAAAGGGTAGCTCCTACGAGCAGTACTTC
CASGLGLAGGKGSSYEQYF
>-|TRBV7-3|TRBJ1-2|-
TGTGCCAGCAGCTTAACGCTTCAGGGTAGTGGCTACACCTTC
CASSLTLQGSGYTF
>TRBD1|TRBV5-1|TRBJ2-7|few
TGCGCCAGCAGCTGGGGACAGACCTACGAGCAGTACTTC
CASSWGQTYEQYF
>TRBD2|TRBV7-2|TRBJ2-1|-
TGTGCCAGCAGCTTAGATAGCGGGGACTACAATGAGCAGTTCTTC
CASSLDSGDYNEQFF
>TRBD1|TRBV28|TRBJ1-5|once
TGTGCCAGCAGTTCCTCGGGTCAGGGGGAGGTGTGGCCCCAGCATTTT
CASSSSGQGEVWPQHF
>-|TRBV7-2|TRBJ2-5|once
TGTGCCAGCAGCCAACAGGGCCCAGAGACCCAGTACTTC
CASSQQGPETQYF
>TRBD1|TRBV7-9|TRBJ2-6|-
TGTGCCAGCAGCTCCGACAGGGCTGGGGCCAACGTCCTGACTTTC
CASSSDRAGANVLTF
>-|TRBV28|TRBJ2-1|-
TGTGCCAGCAGTTTACCCGGACTTTACAATGAGCAGTTCTTC
CASSLPGLYNEQFF
>-|TRBV20-1|TRBJ2-5|-
TGCAGTGCTTTGAGTTGGGAGACCCAGTACTTC
CSALSWETQYF
>TRBD2|TRBV7-2|TRBJ2-5|-
TGTGCCAGCAGGCTAAGCGGGAGGGAAGAGACCCAGTACTTC
CASRLSGREETQYF
>TRBD1|TRBV4-3|TRBJ2-1|-
TGCGCCAGCAGCCAAGGGGACAGATTGGGGGATGAGCAGTTCTTC
CASSQGDRLGDEQFF
>TRBD2|TRBV28|TRBJ2-7|once
TGTGCCAGCAGTTTTGGGACTAGCGGGTCCTACGAGCAGTACTTC
CASSFGTSGSYEQYF
>-|TRBV5-1|TRBJ2-1|-
TGCGCCAGCAGCTTGGGTGCGTACAATGAGCAGTTCTTC
CASSLGAYNEQFF
>-|TRBV28|TRBJ2-7|-
TGTGCCAGCAGTTCGGCCCTCGCCGAGCAGTACTTC
CASSSALAEQYF
>-|TRBV5-1|TRBJ2-1|-
TGCGCCAGCAGCTTGGCTCTGGGAGGGACACCTGCTTACAATGAGCAGTTCTTC
CASSLALGGTPAYNEQFF
>-|TRBV2|TRBJ1-2|-
TGTGCCAGCAGATCCTCAGCTAACTATGGCTACACCTTC
CASRSSANYGYTF
>TRBD1|TRBV2|TRBJ1-5|-
TGTGCCAGCAGCCTCAACACAGGGGGTCAGCCCCAGCATTTT
CASSLNTGGQPQHF
>TRBD1|TRBV7-9|TRBJ2-4|-
TGTGCCAGCAGCTTGGGACAGGGGGCCAAAAACATTCAGTACTTC
CASSLGQGAKNIQYF